This T cell receptor (beta chain) comes out of a study of cytomegalovirus exposure and HLA in healthy donors. Of note for this clone: Mismatch with germline at one junction end may stem from a read error.

CDR3 length: 14 residues. Germline CDR1 and CDR2: SSHAT and FNYEAQ (reference sequence). Vbeta (60) and Jbeta (13) primers were used in the PCR. Assay used: immunoSEQ multiplex PCR; TCRdb lists only in-frame clones, some missing. The sample lists roughly 200,000 clones, 76% occurring once. Nominally healthy donors provided the samples, though records likely missed some immune exposures. The chain has TRBV7-7 and TRBJ1-5; no clear D gene. The specimen sequenced was PBMCs. This sequence originates from a man between 18 and 35 years old in good health and CMV-seronegative. The DNA for the CDR3 is TGTGCTAGCAGCTTAGAGATAGAATATCAGCCCCAGCATTTT. Translated: CASSLEIEYQPQHF. Together with reference TRBV7-7 and TRBJ1-5, the CDR3 gives the full variable domain: GAGVSQSPRYKVTKRGQDVTLRCDPISSHATLYWYQQALGQGPEFLTYFNYEAQPDKSGLPSDRFSAERPEGSISTLTIQRTEQRDSAMYRCASSLEIEYQPQHFGDGTRLSIL.